Below are 8 T cell receptor beta chains sequenced from a single sample in a study of CD8+ T cells in alopecia areata. Reverse transcription of extracted RNA yielded cDNA, which provided the sequencing template. Clones were sequenced by immunoSEQ multiplex PCR, and TCRdb holds only the in-frame ones, with some missing. The sample comprises around 300,000 clones, around three fifths of which are singletons, and around 0.92% rests with the top ten. Treatment: oral pan-JAK inhibitor, 5-10 mg twice daily. The sample was CD4+ T cells sorted from blood, taken between weeks 51 and 54, from a patient treated with tofacitinib. The receptors were gathered from a human donor with alopecia areata.

The chain carries TRBV25-1 and TRBJ2-5; 8 nucleotides align to TRBD1. Germline V gene lookup returns CDR1 MGHDK and CDR2 SYGVNS. The CDR3 is 14 residues long. The V and J ends lost 6 bases and 5 bases, in that order; junction bases with no gene match: 8. As DNA, the CDR3 is TGTGCCAGCAGCCGGGGACAGGCTTTGGAGACCCAGTACTTC. Protein product: CASSRGQALETQYF.

The chain recombines TRBV29-1 with TRBJ2-7; D is ambiguous. This CDR3 is 15 amino acids long. Germline loops: CDR1 SQVTM, CDR2 ANQGSEA. V dropped 2 bases and J dropped 3 bases, with 17 bases sitting between them. CDR3 in amino acids: CSVEFGRAGFYEQYF. CDR3 bases: TGCAGCGTTGAATTCGGAAGGGCCGGGTTCTACGAGCAGTACTTC.

Only one count was recorded for this clone. The rearrangement joins TRBV30 to TRBJ2-1; 11 bases map to TRBD2. J gave up 0 bases and V 1 base, and 14 bases lay outside the gene matches. Germline assignment: CDR1 GTSNPN and CDR2 SVGIG (reference sequence). The CDR3 is 20 residues long. The CDR3 loop reads CAWSASPLAGGQSSYNEQFF. For the CDR3, the DNA is TGTGCCTGGAGTGCAAGTCCCCTAGCGGGGGGCCAGAGCTCCTACAATGAGCAGTTCTTC.

There are a few counts of this clone. J is TRBJ2-2 and V is TRBV2, with D perhaps TRBD1 (5 bases). The CDR3 contains 13 residues. Per germline, CDR1 SNHLY and CDR2 FYNNEI. V was trimmed by 8 bases and J by 6 bases, leaving 13 bases between them. The CDR3 loop reads CASGLDSAGELFF. The CDR3 DNA reads as TGTGCCAGCGGGCTAGACAGCGCCGGGGAGCTGTTTTTT.

V and J are TRBV5-1 and TRBJ2-3; the match to TRBD2 covers 12 bases. The CDR3 spans 15 residues. The germline CDR1 and CDR2 sequences are SGHRS and YFSETQ. Trimming took 4 bases from V and 5 from J; bases not matched to a gene: 5. CDR3 sequence reads: CASSPRTSGVDTQYF. The DNA for the CDR3 is TGCGCCAGCAGCCCCAGGACTAGCGGGGTAGATACGCAGTATTTT.

The rearrangement joins TRBV2 to TRBJ2-5, with D tentatively TRBD2 (6 bases). V shed 8 bases and J shed 5 bases, with 15 bases lying between them. This CDR3 comprises 13 residues. Germline V gene lookup returns CDR1 SNHLY and CDR2 FYNNEI. The CDR3 reads CASLFTGGETQYF. The CDR3 DNA reads as TGTGCCAGCCTTTTTACCGGAGGGGAGACCCAGTACTTC.

This clone occurred a few times. J is TRBJ1-2 and V is TRBV4-3, with TRBD1 identical over 8 bases. Unmatched junction bases numbered 7, after V lost 0 bases and J lost 7 bases. The CDR3 has 15 amino acids. CDR1 LGHNA and CDR2 YSLEER come from the germline V gene. This chain's CDR3 is CASSQDTGGWSGYTF. The CDR3 nucleotides read TGCGCCAGCAGCCAAGACACAGGGGGTTGGAGTGGCTACACCTTC.

The chain has TRBV30 and TRBJ1-1; D unresolved. CDR3 size: 13 residues. V was cut by 1 base and J by 4 bases, with 10 bases left in between. CDR1 is GTSNPN and CDR2 is SVGIG in the germline V gene (reference sequence). In DNA form, the CDR3 reads TGTGCCTGGAGTGACCCCGCGGGCACTGAAGCTTTCTTT. As protein: CAWSDPAGTEAFF.